What follows are 13 T cell receptor beta chains derived from one specimen sequenced in a study of blood T cells in healthy people across ages. PCR was performed a second time for about 6 to 12 cycles using a sample-barcoded 5' primer and a J-beta primer mix. Using its own MiXCR run on the 5' RACE reads, TCRdb lists one record per CDR3 protein. The sample has 650,000 to 800,000 distinct CDR3 sequences, roughly half seen once. The sample consisted of blood. The source of these receptors is a woman older than 75 in good health.

The table lists this clonotype with many counts. The chain joins TRBV20-1 to TRBJ2-3, with D perhaps TRBD1 (5 bases). The CDR3 runs to 11 residues. CDR1 is DFQATT and CDR2 is SNEGSKA in the germline V gene (reference sequence). V was pared by 6 bases and J by 3 bases, with 7 bases between. The CDR3 is CSAGQTDTQYF. Here the CDR3 DNA reads TGCAGTGCCGGACAAACAGATACGCAGTATTTT.

This clonotype came up once. The rearrangement uses TRBV5-6 and TRBJ2-5; 7 bases map to TRBD1. The J call may be mistaken, given a closer DNA end match to TRBJ2-7. This CDR3 is built from 13 residues. CDR1 is SGHDT and CDR2 is YYEEEE in the germline V gene. Written as DNA, the CDR3 is TGTGCCAGCACCGTAGACAGGGCTTACGAGCAGTACTTC. This translates into CASTVDRAYEQYF.

The rearrangement uses TRBV27 and TRBJ2-1; 9 nucleotides match TRBD1. From germline, CDR1 is MNHEY and CDR2 SMNVEV (reference sequence). The CDR3 extends over 14 amino acids. V shed 5 bases, J shed 4 bases, and the junction held 3 bases outside the gene matches. CDR3 sequence reads: CASSTDRGYNEQFF. In DNA form, the CDR3 reads TGTGCCAGCAGTACGGACAGGGGATACAATGAGCAGTTCTTC.

This rearrangement joins TRBV10-2 to TRBJ2-1; 14 positions agree with TRBD2. The germline CDR1 and CDR2 sequences are WSHSY and SAAADI. This CDR3 has 16 amino acids. J gave up 7 bases and V 6 bases, and 8 bases lay outside the gene matches. CDR3 sequence: CASRGLAGEMFNEQFF. As DNA, the CDR3 is TGCGCCAGCAGGGGACTAGCGGGGGAGATGTTTAATGAGCAGTTCTTC.

The sample holds many counts of this clonotype. The chain joins TRBV12-3 or TRBV12-4 to TRBJ2-3, with 9 bases lining up with TRBD2. V dropped 6 bases and J dropped 2; count of bases not matched to a gene: 9. This CDR3 region has 16 residues. CDR3 coding DNA: TGTGCCAGCAGAACCTCAAGCGGGGGGCCCACAGATACGCAGTATTTT. The encoded protein is CASRTSSGGPTDTQYF.

To note about this clonotype: This may come from a read error, since a much larger clone is one base off. The chain couples TRBV7-2 to TRBJ1-2; no reliable D call. The germline CDR1 and CDR2 sequences are SGHTA and FQGNSA. The CDR3 has 15 amino acids. V was trimmed by 5 bases and J by 4 bases, leaving 17 bases between them. CDR3 nucleotides: TGTGCCAGCAGCCCTACCCAGAGGGCTGTCTATGGCTACACCTTC. Amino acid sequence: CASSPTQRAVYGYTF.

The J gene is TRBJ1-6, the V gene TRBV4-1; tentatively, D is TRBD1 (6 bases). CDR3 length: 15 residues. The ends were cut back, 2 bases at V and 2 bases at J, with 7 bases in the middle. CDR1 MGHRA and CDR2 YSYEKL come from the germline V gene. CDR3 sequence (DNA): TGCGCCAGCAGCCAACGGGACACCTATAATTCACCCCTCCACTTT. This gives the protein CASSQRDTYNSPLHF.

The V and J genes are TRBV10-3 and TRBJ1-5, with D possibly matching TRBD1 (6 bases). Looked up from germline, CDR1 is ENHRY and CDR2 is SYGVKD. V was trimmed by 10 bases and J by 4 bases, leaving 17 bases between them. This CDR3 contains 14 residues. The CDR3 nucleotides read TGTGCCAGCGGGGATACCCAGGGGAATCAGCCCCAGCATTTT. This translates into CASGDTQGNQPQHF.

A note on this clonotype: This clone may be a read error of a much larger clone one base away. The chain recombines TRBV10-3 with TRBJ2-1, with 7 positions matching TRBD2. The CDR3 extends over 18 amino acids. V was pared by 3 bases and J by 0 bases, with 11 bases of the junction left unmatched. Germline V gives CDR1 ENHRY, CDR2 SYGVKD. In DNA, the CDR3 is TGTGCCATCAGTGATTTCGGACGAGCGGGACGCTCCTACAATGAGCAGTTCTTC. It codes for CAISDFGRAGRSYNEQFF.

J is TRBJ1-1 and V is TRBV27; weak D call: TRBD1 (5 bases). CDR1 is MNHEY and CDR2 is SMNVEV in the germline V gene (reference sequence). The CDR3 contains 14 residues. V was pared by 3 bases and J by 1 base, with 9 bases between. The DNA of the CDR3 is TGTGCCAGCAGTTTGCCGGGGGGGAACACTGAAGCTTTCTTT. Its translation is CASSLPGGNTEAFF.

A note on this clonotype: Being one base from a much bigger clone, this may be a read error. The CDR3 ends on some other residue instead of the conserved phenylalanine or tryptophan, so this is likely a read error. The gene calls are TRBV27 and TRBJ2-7; a possible D gene is TRBD2 (6 bases). Deletions cut 4 bases from V and 5 bases from J, with 21 bases between. CDR1 is MNHEY, CDR2 SMNVEV, per germline (reference sequence). The CDR3 has 16 amino acids. The CDR3 reads CASSSLLLASRNEQYL. Here the CDR3 DNA reads TGTGCCAGCAGTTCGCTCCTACTAGCATCAAGGAACGAGCAGTACTTA.

The V call is TRBV18, the J call TRBJ2-5, with unresolved D. Between the trimmed V and J ends, which lost 0 bases and 11 bases, there was a span of 22 bases. This CDR3 comprises 16 residues. CDR1 and CDR2 (germline): KGHSH, LQKENI. The CDR3 DNA is TGTGCCAGCTCACCACCATCACAATTAGGGCACAATGAGCAGTACTTC. Protein: CASSPPSQLGHNEQYF.

This clonotype came up many times. V is TRBV9 and J is TRBJ2-4; D is possibly TRBD2 (6 bases). CDR3 length: 13 amino acids. The V and J ends lost 5 bases and 1 base respectively, with 7 bases between them. Germline loops: CDR1 SGDLS, CDR2 YYNGEE. CDR3 loop: CASSGGAKNIQYF. DNA of the CDR3: TGTGCCAGCAGTGGAGGGGCCAAAAACATTCAGTACTTC.